This TCR beta chain was captured by sequencing in a study of T cells after yellow fever vaccination. Overall study context: Preparation used SMART-Seq v4 Ultra Low Input for the low-cell-number fractions.

TCRdb fed the 5' RACE reads into MiXCR, producing one record per CDR3 protein. The repertoire holds more than 90,000 distinct CDR3 sequences, with 7.2% as singletons. The material sequenced was CD4+ T cells sorted from PBMCs, taken about 41 days after the first yellow fever vaccination. The receptor was derived from a man younger than 30 who received the YFV17D yellow fever vaccine.

CDR3 sequence reads: CATLPLTGGRGNQPQHF. The CDR3 DNA reads as TGTGCCACCTTACCTTTGACAGGGGGAAGGGGCAATCAGCCCCAGCATTTT. V and J are TRBV6-5 and TRBJ1-5; 9 nucleotides match TRBD1. CDR1 MNHEY and CDR2 SVGAGI come from the germline V gene. The V segment lost 10 bases and the J segment 2 bases; nucleotides outside the gene matches: 15. The CDR3 runs 17 residues.